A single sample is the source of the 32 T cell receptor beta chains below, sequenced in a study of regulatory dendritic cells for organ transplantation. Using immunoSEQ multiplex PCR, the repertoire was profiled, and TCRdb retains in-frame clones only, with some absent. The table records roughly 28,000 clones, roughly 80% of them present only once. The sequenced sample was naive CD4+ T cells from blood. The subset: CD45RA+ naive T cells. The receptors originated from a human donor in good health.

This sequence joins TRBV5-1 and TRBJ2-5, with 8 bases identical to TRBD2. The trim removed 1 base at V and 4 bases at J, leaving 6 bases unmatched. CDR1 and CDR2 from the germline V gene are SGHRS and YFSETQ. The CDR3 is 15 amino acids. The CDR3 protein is CASSLFRGGGETQYF. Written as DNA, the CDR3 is TGCGCCAGCAGCTTGTTCCGGGGGGGTGGAGAGACCCAGTACTTC.

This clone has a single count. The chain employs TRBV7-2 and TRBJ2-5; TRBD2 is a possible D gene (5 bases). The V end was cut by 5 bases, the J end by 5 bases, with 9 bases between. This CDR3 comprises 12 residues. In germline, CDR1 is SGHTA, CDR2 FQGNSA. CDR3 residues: CASSPQRETQYF. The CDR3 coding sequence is TGTGCCAGCAGCCCCCAGCGGGAGACCCAGTACTTC.

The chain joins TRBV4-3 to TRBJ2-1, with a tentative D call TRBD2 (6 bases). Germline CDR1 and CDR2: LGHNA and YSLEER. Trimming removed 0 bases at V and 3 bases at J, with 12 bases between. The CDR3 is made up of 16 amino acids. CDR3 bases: TGCGCCAGCAGCCAAGATTTGGTAGCGGACTACAATGAGCAGTTCTTC. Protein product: CASSQDLVADYNEQFF.

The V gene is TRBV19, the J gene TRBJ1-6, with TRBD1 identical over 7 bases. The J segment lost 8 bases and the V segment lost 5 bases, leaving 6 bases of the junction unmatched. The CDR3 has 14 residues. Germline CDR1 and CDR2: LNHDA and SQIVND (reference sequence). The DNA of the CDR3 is TGTGCCAGTAGTGTGACAGGGAATTATTCACCCCTCCACTTT. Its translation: CASSVTGNYSPLHF.

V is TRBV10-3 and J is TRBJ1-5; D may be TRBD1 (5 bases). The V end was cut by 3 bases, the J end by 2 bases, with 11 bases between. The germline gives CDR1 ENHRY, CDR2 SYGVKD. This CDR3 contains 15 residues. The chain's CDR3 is CAISEEGAGNQPQHF. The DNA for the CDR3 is TGTGCCATCAGTGAAGAAGGGGCTGGCAATCAGCCCCAGCATTTT.

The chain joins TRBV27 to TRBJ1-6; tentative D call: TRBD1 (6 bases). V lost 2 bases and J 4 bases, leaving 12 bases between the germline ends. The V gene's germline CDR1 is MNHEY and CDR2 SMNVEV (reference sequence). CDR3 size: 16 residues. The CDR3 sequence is CASSLEGGDYNSPLHF. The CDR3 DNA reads TGTGCCAGCAGTTTAGAAGGGGGGGATTATAATTCACCCCTCCACTTT.

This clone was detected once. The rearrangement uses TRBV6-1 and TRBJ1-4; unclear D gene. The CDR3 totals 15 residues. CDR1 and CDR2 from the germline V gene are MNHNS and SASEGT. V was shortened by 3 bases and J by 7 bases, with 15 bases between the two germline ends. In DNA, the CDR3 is TGTGCCAGCAGTGATCAGGCGTCTGGGAGTGAAAAACTGTTTTTT. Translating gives CASSDQASGSEKLFF.

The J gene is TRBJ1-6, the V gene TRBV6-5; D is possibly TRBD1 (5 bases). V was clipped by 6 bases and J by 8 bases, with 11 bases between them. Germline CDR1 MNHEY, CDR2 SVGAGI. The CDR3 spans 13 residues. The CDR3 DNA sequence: TGTGCCAGCAGGGAGACAGTCCATTCACCCCTCCACTTT. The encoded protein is CASRETVHSPLHF.

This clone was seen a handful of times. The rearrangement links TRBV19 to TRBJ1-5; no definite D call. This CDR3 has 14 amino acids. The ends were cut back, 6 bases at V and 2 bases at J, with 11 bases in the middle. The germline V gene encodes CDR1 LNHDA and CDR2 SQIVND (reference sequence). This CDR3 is CASSRPGRNQPQHF. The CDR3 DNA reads TGTGCCAGTAGCCGACCGGGTCGCAATCAGCCCCAGCATTTT.

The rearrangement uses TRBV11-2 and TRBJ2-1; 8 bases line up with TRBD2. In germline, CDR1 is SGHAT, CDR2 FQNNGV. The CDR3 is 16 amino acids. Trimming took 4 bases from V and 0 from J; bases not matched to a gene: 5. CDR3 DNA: TGTGCCAGCAGCTCCCTAGCGGGTGCCTCCTACAATGAGCAGTTCTTC. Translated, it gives CASSSLAGASYNEQFF.

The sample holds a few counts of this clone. CDR3 sequence (DNA): TGTGCTAGTGGTTTGGGAGAATATCAGCCCCAGCATTTT. Amino acids: CASGLGEYQPQHF. The chain has TRBV12-5 and TRBJ1-5; no reliable D call. From germline, CDR1 is LGHNT and CDR2 FRNRAP. V was cut by 1 base and J by 5 bases, with 6 bases left in between. The CDR3 is 13 residues long.

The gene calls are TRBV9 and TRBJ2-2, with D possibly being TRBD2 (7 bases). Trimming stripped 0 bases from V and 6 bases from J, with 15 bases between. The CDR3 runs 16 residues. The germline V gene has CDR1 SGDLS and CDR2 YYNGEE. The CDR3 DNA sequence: TGTGCCAGCAGCGTAGCTGGGGGGGCTTGGGCCGGGGAGCTGTTTTTT. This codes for CASSVAGGAWAGELFF.

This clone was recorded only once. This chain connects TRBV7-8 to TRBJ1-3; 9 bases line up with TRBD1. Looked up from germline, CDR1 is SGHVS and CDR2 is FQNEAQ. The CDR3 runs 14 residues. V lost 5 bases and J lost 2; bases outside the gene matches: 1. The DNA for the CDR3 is TGTGCCAGCAGCAGGACAGGGGCTGGAAACACCATATATTTT. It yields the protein CASSRTGAGNTIYF.

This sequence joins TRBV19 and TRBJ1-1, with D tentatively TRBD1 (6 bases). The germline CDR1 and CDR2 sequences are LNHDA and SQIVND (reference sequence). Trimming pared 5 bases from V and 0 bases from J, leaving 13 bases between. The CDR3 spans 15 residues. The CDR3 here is CASSARDIVNTEAFF. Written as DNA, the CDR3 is TGTGCCAGTAGTGCCCGGGACATAGTGAACACTGAAGCTTTCTTT.

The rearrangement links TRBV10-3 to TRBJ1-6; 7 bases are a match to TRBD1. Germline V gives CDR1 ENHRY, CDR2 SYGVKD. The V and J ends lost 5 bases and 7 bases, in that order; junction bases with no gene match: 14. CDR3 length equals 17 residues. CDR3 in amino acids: CAISPDPVDRANSPLHF. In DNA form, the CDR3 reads TGTGCCATCAGTCCTGACCCCGTAGACAGGGCAAATTCACCCCTCCACTTT.

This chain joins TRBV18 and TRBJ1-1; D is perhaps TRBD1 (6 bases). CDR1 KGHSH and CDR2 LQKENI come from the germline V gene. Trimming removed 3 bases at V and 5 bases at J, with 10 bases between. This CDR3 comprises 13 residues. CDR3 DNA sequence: TGTGCCAGCTCACCCCACAGGGAGACTGAAGCTTTCTTT. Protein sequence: CASSPHRETEAFF.

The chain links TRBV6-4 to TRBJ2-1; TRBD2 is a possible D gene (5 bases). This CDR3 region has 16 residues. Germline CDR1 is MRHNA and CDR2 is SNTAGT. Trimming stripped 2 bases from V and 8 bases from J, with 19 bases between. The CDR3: CASSDGGSPKEDEQFF. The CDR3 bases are TGTGCCAGCAGTGACGGTGGCAGCCCCAAGGAGGATGAGCAGTTCTTC.

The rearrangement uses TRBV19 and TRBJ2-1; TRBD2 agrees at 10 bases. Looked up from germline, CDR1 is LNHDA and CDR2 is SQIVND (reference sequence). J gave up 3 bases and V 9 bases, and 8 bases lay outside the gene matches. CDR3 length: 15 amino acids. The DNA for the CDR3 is TGTGCCAGCCTGGGGGTAGCGGGGGGCTACAATGAGCAGTTCTTC. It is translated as CASLGVAGGYNEQFF.

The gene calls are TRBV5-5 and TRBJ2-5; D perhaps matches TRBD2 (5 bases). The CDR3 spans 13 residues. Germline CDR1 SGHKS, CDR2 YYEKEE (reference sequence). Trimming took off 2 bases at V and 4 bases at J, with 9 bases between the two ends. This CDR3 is CASSLEGIETQYF. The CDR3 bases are TGTGCCAGCAGCTTAGAGGGTATAGAGACCCAGTACTTC.

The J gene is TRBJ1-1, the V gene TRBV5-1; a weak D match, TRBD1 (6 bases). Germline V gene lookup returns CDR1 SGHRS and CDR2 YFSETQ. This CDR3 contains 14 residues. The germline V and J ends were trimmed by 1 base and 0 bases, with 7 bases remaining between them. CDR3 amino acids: CASSLRQVNTEAFF. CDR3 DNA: TGCGCCAGCAGCTTGCGACAGGTGAACACTGAAGCTTTCTTT.

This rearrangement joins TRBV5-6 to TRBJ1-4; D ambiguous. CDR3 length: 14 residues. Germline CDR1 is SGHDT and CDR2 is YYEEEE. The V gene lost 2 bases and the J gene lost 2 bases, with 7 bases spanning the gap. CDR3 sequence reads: CASSFEATNEKLFF. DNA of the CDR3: TGTGCCAGCAGCTTCGAGGCGACTAATGAAAAACTGTTTTTT.

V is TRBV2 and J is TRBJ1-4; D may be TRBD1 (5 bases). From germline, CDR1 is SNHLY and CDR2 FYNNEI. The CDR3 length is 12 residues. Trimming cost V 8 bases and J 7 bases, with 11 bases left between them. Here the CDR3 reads CASGGEGEKLFF. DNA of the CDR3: TGTGCCAGCGGAGGGGAGGGTGAAAAACTGTTTTTT.

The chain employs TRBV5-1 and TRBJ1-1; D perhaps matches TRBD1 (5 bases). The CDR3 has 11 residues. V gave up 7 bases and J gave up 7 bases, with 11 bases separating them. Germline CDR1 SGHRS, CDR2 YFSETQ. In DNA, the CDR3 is TGCGCCAGCCGAACAGGATATGAAGCTTTCTTT. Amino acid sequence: CASRTGYEAFF.

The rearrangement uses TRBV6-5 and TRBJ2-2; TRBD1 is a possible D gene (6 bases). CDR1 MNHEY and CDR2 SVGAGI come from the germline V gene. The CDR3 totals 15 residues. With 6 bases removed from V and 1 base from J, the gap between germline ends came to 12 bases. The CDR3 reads CASRGRDKNTGELFF. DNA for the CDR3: TGTGCCAGCAGGGGCCGGGACAAGAACACCGGGGAGCTGTTTTTT.

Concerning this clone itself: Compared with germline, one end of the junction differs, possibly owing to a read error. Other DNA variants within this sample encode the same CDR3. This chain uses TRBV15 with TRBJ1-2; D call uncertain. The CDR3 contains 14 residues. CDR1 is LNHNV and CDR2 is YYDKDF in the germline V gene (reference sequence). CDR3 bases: TGCGCCACCAGCGCTGCGGCAACTAACTATGGCTACACCTTC. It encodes CATSAAATNYGYTF.

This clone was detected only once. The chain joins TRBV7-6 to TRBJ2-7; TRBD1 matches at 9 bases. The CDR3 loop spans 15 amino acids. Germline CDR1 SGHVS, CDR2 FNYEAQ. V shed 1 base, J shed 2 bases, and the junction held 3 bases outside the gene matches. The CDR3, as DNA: TGTGCCAGCAGCTTAGGCGGACAGGGGACCTACGAGCAGTACTTC. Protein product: CASSLGGQGTYEQYF.

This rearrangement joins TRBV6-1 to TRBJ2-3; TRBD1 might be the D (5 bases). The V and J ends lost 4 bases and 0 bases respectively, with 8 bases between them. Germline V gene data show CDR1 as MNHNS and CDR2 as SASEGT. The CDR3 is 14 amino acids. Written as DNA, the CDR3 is TGTGCCAGCAGTGCGGACACGAGCACAGATACGCAGTATTTT. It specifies CASSADTSTDTQYF.

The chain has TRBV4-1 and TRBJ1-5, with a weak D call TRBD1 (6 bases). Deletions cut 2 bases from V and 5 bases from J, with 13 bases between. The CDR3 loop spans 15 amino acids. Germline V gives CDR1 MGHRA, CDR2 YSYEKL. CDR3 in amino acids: CASSQTRGGYQPQHF. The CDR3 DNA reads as TGCGCCAGCAGCCAAACGAGGGGGGGTTATCAGCCCCAGCATTTT.

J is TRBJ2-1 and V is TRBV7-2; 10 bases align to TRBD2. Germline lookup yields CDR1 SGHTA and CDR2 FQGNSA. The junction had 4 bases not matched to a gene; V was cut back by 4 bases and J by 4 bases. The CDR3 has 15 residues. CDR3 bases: TGTGCCAGCAGCTCAAGCGGGGGGGTTTACAATGAGCAGTTCTTC. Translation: CASSSSGGVYNEQFF.

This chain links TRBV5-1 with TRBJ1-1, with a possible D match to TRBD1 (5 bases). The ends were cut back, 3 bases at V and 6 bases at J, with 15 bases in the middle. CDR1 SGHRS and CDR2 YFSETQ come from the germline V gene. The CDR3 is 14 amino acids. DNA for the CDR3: TGCGCCAGCAGCTGGGTGGGGGGACGGTCTGAAGCTTTCTTT. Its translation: CASSWVGGRSEAFF.

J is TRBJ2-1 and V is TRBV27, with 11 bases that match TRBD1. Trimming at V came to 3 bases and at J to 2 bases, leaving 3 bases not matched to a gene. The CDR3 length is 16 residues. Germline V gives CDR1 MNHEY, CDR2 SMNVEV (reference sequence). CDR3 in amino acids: CASSFGTGGPYNEQFF. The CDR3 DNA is TGTGCCAGCAGTTTTGGGACAGGGGGACCCTACAATGAGCAGTTCTTC.

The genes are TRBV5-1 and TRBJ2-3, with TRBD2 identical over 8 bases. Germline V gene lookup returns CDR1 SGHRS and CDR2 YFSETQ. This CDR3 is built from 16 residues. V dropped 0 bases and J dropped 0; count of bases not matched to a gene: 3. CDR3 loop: CASSLGSGGSTDTQYF. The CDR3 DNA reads TGCGCCAGCAGCTTGGGCAGCGGGGGCAGCACAGATACGCAGTATTTT.